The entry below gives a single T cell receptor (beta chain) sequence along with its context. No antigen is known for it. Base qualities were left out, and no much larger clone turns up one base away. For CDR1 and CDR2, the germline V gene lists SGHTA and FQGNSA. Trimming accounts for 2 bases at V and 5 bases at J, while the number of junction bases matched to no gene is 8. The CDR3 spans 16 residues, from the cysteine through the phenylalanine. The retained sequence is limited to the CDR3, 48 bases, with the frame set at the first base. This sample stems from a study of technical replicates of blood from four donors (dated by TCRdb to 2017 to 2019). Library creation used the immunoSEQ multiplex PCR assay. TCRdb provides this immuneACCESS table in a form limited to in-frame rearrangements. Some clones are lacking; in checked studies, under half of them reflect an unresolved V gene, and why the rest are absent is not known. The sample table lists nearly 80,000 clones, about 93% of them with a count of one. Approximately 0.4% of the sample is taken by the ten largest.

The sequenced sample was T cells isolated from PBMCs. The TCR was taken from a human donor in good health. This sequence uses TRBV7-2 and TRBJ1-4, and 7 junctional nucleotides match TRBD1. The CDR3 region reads CASSLSGGRGNEKLFF. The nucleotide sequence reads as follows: TGTGCCAGCAGCTTATCAGGGGGAAGGGGGAATGAAAAACTGTTTTTT.